The present entry profiles one T cell receptor (beta chain) with its context. Its target is unknown. With V trimmed by 3 bases and J by 3 bases, 7 bases remained unmatched. This CDR3 is 18 amino acids long. The germline gives CDR1 LGHNA, CDR2 YNFKEQ. This sample stems from a study of naive CD8 T cells in extremely preterm neonates. Findings and limits, study-wide: Preterm neonate repertoires were significantly less rich by iChao1 than others. Preterm infants showed shorter CDR3s, fewer N additions and less trimming than older groups.

Healthy children aged about 15-60 months having elective surgery, and healthy nonsmoking adults, gave blood. TCRdb's table, derived via immunoSEQ multiplex PCR, lists solely in-frame clones and lacks some. The table shows around 5,900 clones, with approximately 96% occurring only once. This TCR came from a human donor in good health. Sequenced material: naive CD8+ T cells from blood. The genes are TRBV4-2 and TRBJ2-2; TRBD2 aligns across 13 bases. The CDR3: CASSHGTSGESDTGELFF. The CDR3 DNA reads as TGTGCCAGCAGCCATGGGACTAGCGGGGAATCGGACACCGGGGAGCTGTTTTTT.